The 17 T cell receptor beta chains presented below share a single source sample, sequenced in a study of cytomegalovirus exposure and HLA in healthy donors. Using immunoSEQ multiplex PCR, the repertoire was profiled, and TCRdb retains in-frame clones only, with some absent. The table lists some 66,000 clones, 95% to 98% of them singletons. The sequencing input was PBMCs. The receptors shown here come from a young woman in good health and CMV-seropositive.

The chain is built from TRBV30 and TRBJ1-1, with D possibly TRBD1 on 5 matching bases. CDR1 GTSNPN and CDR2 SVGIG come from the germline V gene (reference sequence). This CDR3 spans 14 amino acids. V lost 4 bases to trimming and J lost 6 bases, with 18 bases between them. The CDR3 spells CAWISHTGIPEAFF. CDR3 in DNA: TGTGCCTGGATATCTCATACAGGAATCCCTGAAGCTTTCTTT.

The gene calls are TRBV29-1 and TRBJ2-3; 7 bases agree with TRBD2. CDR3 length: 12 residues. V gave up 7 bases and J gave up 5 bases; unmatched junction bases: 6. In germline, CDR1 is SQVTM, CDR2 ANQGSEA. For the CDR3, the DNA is TGCAGCGCGGGGGGTAGGGGAGATACGCAGTATTTT. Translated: CSAGGRGDTQYF.

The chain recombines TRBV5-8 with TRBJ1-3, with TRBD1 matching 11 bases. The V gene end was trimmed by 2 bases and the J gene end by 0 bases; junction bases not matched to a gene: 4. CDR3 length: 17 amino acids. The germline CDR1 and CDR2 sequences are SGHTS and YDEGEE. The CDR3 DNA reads TGTGCCAGCAGCTTCTGGACAGGGGGCATCTCTGGAAACACCATATATTTT. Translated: CASSFWTGGISGNTIYF. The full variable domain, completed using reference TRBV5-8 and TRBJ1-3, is EAGVTQSPTHLIKTRGQQATLRCSPISGHTSVYWYQQALGLGLQFLLWYDEGEERNRGNFPPRFSGRQFPNYSSELNVNALELEDSALYLCASSFWTGGISGNTIYFGEGSWLTVV.

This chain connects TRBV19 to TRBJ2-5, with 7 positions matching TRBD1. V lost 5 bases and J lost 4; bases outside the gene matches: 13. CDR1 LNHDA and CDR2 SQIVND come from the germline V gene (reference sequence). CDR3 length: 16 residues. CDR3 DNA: TGTGCCAGTAGTCCGACACAGGGGATGAGAGGAGAGACCCAGTACTTC. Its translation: CASSPTQGMRGETQYF.

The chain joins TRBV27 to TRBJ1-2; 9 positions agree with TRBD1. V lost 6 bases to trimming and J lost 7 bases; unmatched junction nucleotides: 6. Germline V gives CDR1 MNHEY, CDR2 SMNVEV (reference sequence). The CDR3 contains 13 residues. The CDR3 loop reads CASRSTGGFGYTF. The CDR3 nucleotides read TGTGCCAGCAGGAGTACAGGGGGCTTTGGCTACACCTTC.

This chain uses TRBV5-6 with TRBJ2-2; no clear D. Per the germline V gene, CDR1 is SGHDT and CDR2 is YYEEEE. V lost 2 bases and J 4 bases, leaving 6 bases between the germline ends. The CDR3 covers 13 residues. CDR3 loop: CASSFGPTGELFF. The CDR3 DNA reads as TGTGCCAGCAGCTTTGGGCCCACCGGGGAGCTGTTTTTT.

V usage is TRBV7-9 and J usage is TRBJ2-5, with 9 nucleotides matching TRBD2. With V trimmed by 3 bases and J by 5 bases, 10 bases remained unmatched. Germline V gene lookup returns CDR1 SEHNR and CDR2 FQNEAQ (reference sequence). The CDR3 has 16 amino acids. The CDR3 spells CASSFPPGLAPETQYF. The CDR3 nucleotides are TGTGCCAGCAGCTTTCCCCCGGGACTAGCTCCCGAGACCCAGTACTTC.

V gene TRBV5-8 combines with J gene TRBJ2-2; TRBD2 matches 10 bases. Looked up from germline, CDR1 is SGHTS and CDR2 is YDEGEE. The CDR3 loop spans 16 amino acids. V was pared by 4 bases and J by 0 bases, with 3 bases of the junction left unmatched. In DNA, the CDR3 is TGTGCCAGCAGCCGGGGACTAGCGCCGAACACCGGGGAGCTGTTTTTT. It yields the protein CASSRGLAPNTGELFF.

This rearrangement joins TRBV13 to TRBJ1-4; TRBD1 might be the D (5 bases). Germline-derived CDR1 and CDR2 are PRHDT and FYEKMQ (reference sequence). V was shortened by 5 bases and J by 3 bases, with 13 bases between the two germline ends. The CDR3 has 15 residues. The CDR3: CASSPGVRSNEKLFF. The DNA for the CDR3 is TGTGCCAGCAGCCCGGGGGTTCGGTCTAATGAAAAACTGTTTTTT. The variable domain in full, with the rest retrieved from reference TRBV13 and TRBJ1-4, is AAGVIQSPRHLIKEKRETATLKCYPIPRHDTVYWYQQGPGQDPQFLISFYEKMQSDKGSIPDRFSAQQFSDYHSELNMSSLELGDSALYFCASSPGVRSNEKLFFGSGTQLSVL.

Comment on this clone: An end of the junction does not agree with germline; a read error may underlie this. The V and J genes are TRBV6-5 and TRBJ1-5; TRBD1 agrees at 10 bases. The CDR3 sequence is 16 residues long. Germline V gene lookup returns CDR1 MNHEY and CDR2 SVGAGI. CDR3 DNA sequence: TGTGCCAGCAGTTACGGGGACAGGGGAAGCAGTCAGCCCCAGCATTTT. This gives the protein CASSYGDRGSSQPQHF.

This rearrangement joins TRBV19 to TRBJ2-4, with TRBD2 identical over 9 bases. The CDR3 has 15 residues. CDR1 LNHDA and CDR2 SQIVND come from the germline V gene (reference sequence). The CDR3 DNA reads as TGTGCTCGACTGGGGGCGGGGGGGTTTGGAAACATTCAGTACTTC. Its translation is CARLGAGGFGNIQYF.

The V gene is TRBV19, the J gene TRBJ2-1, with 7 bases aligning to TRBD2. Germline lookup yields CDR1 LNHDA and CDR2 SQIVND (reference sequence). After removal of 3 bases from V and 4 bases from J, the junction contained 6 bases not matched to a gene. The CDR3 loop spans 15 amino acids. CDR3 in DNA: TGTGCCAGTAGTATCGGCGGGAGTAATTACAATGAGCAGTTCTTC. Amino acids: CASSIGGSNYNEQFF.

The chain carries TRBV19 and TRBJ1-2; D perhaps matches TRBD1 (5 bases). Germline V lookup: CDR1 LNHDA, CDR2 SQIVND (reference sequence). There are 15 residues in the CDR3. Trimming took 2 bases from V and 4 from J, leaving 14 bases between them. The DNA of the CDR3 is TGTGCCAGTAGTATAAAAATCGGGGGAGGCTATGGCTACACCTTC. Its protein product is CASSIKIGGGYGYTF.

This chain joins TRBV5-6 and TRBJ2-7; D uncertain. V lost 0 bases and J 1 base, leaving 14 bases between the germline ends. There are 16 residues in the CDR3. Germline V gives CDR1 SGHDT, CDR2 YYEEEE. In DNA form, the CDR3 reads TGTGCCAGCAGCTTGGACCGACGGGTTGAGTCCTACGAGCAGTACTTC. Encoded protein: CASSLDRRVESYEQYF. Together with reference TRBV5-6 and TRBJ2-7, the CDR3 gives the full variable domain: DAGVTQSPTHLIKTRGQQVTLRCSPKSGHDTVSWYQQALGQGPQFIFQYYEEEERQRGNFPDRFSGHQFPNYSSELNVNALLLGDSALYLCASSLDRRVESYEQYFGPGTRLTVT.

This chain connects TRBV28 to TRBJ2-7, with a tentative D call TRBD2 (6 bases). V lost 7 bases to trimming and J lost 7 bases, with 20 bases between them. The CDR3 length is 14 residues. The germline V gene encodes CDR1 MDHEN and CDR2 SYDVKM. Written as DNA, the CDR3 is TGTGCCAGCAACCCCCTAGCCCCGGAGGGAGAGCAGTACTTC. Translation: CASNPLAPEGEQYF.

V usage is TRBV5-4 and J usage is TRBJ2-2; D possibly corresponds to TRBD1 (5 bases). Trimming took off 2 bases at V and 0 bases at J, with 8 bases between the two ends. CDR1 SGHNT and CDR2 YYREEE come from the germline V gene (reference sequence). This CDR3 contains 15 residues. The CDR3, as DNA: TGTGCCAGCAGCTTTACAGGTTCGAACACCGGGGAGCTGTTTTTT. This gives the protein CASSFTGSNTGELFF.

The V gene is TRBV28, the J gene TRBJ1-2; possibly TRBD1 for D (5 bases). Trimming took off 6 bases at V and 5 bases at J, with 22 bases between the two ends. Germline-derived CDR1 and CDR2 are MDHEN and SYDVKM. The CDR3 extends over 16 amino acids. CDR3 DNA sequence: TGTGCCAGCAGCACCAGCAGAATGGGGGGGTGGTATGGCTACACCTTC. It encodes CASSTSRMGGWYGYTF.